What follows are 26 T cell receptor beta chains derived from one specimen sequenced in a study of cytomegalovirus exposure and HLA in healthy donors. 60 Vbeta and 13 Jbeta primers were used in PCR. Sequenced by immunoSEQ multiplex PCR; TCRdb stores in-frame clones only, minus some. Of around 98,000 clones in the sample, over 60% were seen once. Sequencing was carried out using PBMCs. The receptors come from a human donor in good health.

This rearrangement joins TRBV5-1 to TRBJ2-1; TRBD2 aligns across 9 bases. The CDR3 is 15 residues long. V shed 2 bases, J shed 5 bases, and the junction held 5 bases outside the gene matches. Per the germline V gene, CDR1 is SGHRS and CDR2 is YFSETQ. CDR3 DNA: TGCGCCAGCAGCTTTAGCGGGAGCCTGAACAATGAGCAGTTCTTC. This translates into CASSFSGSLNNEQFF.

This clone appeared once. The chain couples TRBV4-3 to TRBJ2-3; D is undetermined. Deletions cut 2 bases from V and 2 bases from J, with 5 bases between. Looked up from germline, CDR1 is LGHNA and CDR2 is YSLEER. The CDR3 length is 13 residues. The CDR3: CASSQIHTDTQYF. The CDR3 region has the DNA TGCGCCAGCAGCCAAATACACACAGATACGCAGTATTTT.

The chain joins TRBV19 to TRBJ1-1; 11 nucleotides line up with TRBD1. This CDR3 region has 22 residues. The germline gives CDR1 LNHDA, CDR2 SQIVND (reference sequence). J lost 0 bases, V lost 4 bases, and 22 bases had no gene match. CDR3 coding DNA: TGTGCCAGTAGTACGGACAGGGGGCGAACGATGGGCCGCCCAGCACTGAACACTGAAGCTTTCTTT. Amino acid sequence: CASSTDRGRTMGRPALNTEAFF.

This clone was seen just once. V is TRBV4-1 and J is TRBJ2-5; 11 bases line up with TRBD1. TRBJ2-7 matches the DNA end more closely, so the J call is doubtful. From germline, CDR1 is MGHRA and CDR2 YSYEKL. This CDR3 comprises 15 residues. This CDR3 reads CASSQVDRGPGEQYF. Written as DNA, the CDR3 is TGCGCCAGCAGCCAAGTGGACAGGGGGCCGGGCGAGCAGTACTTC.

The chain joins TRBV30 to TRBJ2-7; D is ambiguous. This CDR3 comprises 11 residues. Germline loops: CDR1 GTSNPN, CDR2 SVGIG (reference sequence). V was cut by 1 base and J by 2 bases, with 3 bases left in between. Here the CDR3 reads CAWSGTYEQYF. CDR3 nucleotide sequence: TGTGCCTGGAGTGGTACCTACGAGCAGTACTTC.

This chain uses TRBV9 with TRBJ2-3, with 9 positions matching TRBD1. J was trimmed by 8 bases and V by 0 bases; bases with no gene match: 4. The CDR3 extends over 14 amino acids. The germline V gene encodes CDR1 SGDLS and CDR2 YYNGEE. This CDR3 is CASSVAQGAGTQYF. DNA of the CDR3: TGTGCCAGCAGCGTAGCACAGGGGGCTGGTACGCAGTATTTT.

This clone was seen just once. The rearrangement links TRBV6-6 to TRBJ2-3; 11 bases are shared with TRBD2. The CDR3 covers 16 residues. The J segment lost 0 bases and the V segment lost 5 bases, leaving 4 bases of the junction unmatched. From germline, CDR1 is MNHNY and CDR2 SVGAGI (reference sequence). CDR3 in amino acids: CASSTLAGGSTDTQYF. The CDR3 DNA reads TGTGCCAGCAGTACTTTAGCGGGAGGGAGCACAGATACGCAGTATTTT.

As DNA, the CDR3 is TGTGCCAGTAGTATAGTAGACAGGGGCAATCAGCCCCAGCATTTT. This gives the protein CASSIVDRGNQPQHF. The chain carries TRBV19 and TRBJ1-5, with TRBD1 matching 7 bases. This CDR3 is 15 amino acids long. Per the germline V gene, CDR1 is LNHDA and CDR2 is SQIVND (reference sequence). V lost 1 base to trimming and J lost 2 bases; unmatched junction nucleotides: 2.

V usage is TRBV15 and J usage is TRBJ1-4; D perhaps matches TRBD1 (6 bases). The CDR3 covers 16 residues. Germline V gene sequence: CDR1 LNHNV, CDR2 YYDKDF (reference sequence). V was clipped by 1 base and J by 6 bases, with 15 bases between them. DNA for the CDR3: TGTGCCACCAGCAGAGGCCAGGGGCATAAGGATGAAAAACTGTTTTTT. Translating it yields CATSRGQGHKDEKLFF.

The chain couples TRBV6-1 to TRBJ1-5, with 10 bases matching TRBD1. The CDR3 extends over 14 amino acids. Trimming took 7 bases from V and 6 from J; bases not matched to a gene: 6. Germline-derived CDR1 and CDR2 are MNHNS and SASEGT. The CDR3 sequence is CASILTGGLQPQHF. CDR3 bases: TGTGCCAGCATTTTGACAGGGGGCCTTCAGCCCCAGCATTTT.

V gene TRBV6-6 combines with J gene TRBJ1-2; D is uncertain. The V gene lost 6 bases and the J gene lost 2 bases, with 13 bases spanning the gap. The CDR3 contains 14 residues. The V gene's germline CDR1 is MNHNY and CDR2 SVGAGI (reference sequence). CDR3 sequence: CASRYAGNNYGYTF. CDR3 DNA sequence: TGTGCCAGCAGGTATGCCGGGAACAACTATGGCTACACCTTC.

This clone has a single count. The chain is built from TRBV11-2 and TRBJ2-5; 13 nucleotides line up with TRBD2. V was clipped by 5 bases and J by 3 bases; unmatched bases: 6. This CDR3 region has 16 residues. Germline V gene data show CDR1 as SGHAT and CDR2 as FQNNGV. The CDR3 DNA is TGTGCCAGCAGCGCGCCGGGACTAGCGGGAAAAGAGACCCAGTACTTC. Encoded protein: CASSAPGLAGKETQYF.

This chain joins TRBV5-6 and TRBJ2-7; perhaps TRBD2 as D (5 bases). Germline CDR1 is SGHDT and CDR2 is YYEEEE. Trimming removed 4 bases from V and 0 bases from J, with 11 bases in between. The CDR3 consists of 14 residues. The DNA of the CDR3 is TGTGCCAGCAGCCGGACTTACAGCTCCTACGAGCAGTACTTC. Its protein is CASSRTYSSYEQYF.

The chain couples TRBV18 to TRBJ2-1, with 9 positions matching TRBD1. Unmatched junction bases numbered 3, after V lost 4 bases and J lost 8 bases. This CDR3 is built from 13 residues. CDR1 is KGHSH, CDR2 LQKENI, per germline. CDR3 loop: CASSLRQGDEQFF. The DNA for the CDR3 is TGTGCCAGCTCACTACGACAGGGGGATGAGCAGTTCTTC.

This clone was recorded once. V gene TRBV18 combines with J gene TRBJ2-7; 7 nucleotides align to TRBD2. J gave up 3 bases and V 1 base, and 3 bases lay outside the gene matches. Looked up from germline, CDR1 is KGHSH and CDR2 is LQKENI. This CDR3 comprises 14 residues. The CDR3 reads CASSPRRGDYEQYF. In DNA form, the CDR3 reads TGTGCCAGCTCACCACGCCGGGGGGACTACGAGCAGTACTTC. The full variable domain, with the rest looked up from reference TRBV18 and TRBJ2-7, is NAGVMQNPRHLVRRRGQEARLRCSPMKGHSHVYWYRQLPEEGLKFMVYLQKENIIDESGMPKERFSAEFPKEGPSILRIQQVVRGDSAAYFCASSPRRGDYEQYFGPGTRLTVT.

The V call is TRBV7-9, the J call TRBJ1-3; D not resolved. V lost 1 base and J 7 bases, leaving 8 bases between the germline ends. The CDR3 sequence is 13 residues long. The germline gives CDR1 SEHNR, CDR2 FQNEAQ (reference sequence). The CDR3: CASSLDSANTIYF. CDR3 nucleotides: TGTGCCAGCAGCTTAGATAGTGCGAACACCATATATTTT.

This rearrangement joins TRBV21-1 to TRBJ1-5. TRBV21-1 is marked as a pseudogene. This CDR3 has 15 amino acids. The CDR3 DNA reads as TGTGCCAGCAGCCGGGTAGGAGCCAGCAATCAGCCCCAGCATTTT. It is translated as CASSRVGASNQPQHF.

In regard to this clone: The junction does not match germline at one end; this may be a read error. Other DNA sequences within the sample encode an identical CDR3. The rearrangement joins TRBV5-1 to TRBJ2-7; a weak D match, TRBD1 (5 bases). The CDR3 loop spans 16 amino acids. Germline CDR1 reads SGHRS; CDR2 reads YFSETQ. This CDR3 is CASTLHGDSKSYEQYF. For the CDR3, the DNA is TGCGCCAGCACCCTCCACGGTGACAGCAAATCCTACGAGCAATACTTC.

The chain joins TRBV5-1 to TRBJ2-7; TRBD1 is a possible D gene (6 bases). The CDR3 has 14 amino acids. Trimming removed 4 bases from V and 7 bases from J, with 18 bases in between. Per the germline V gene, CDR1 is SGHRS and CDR2 is YFSETQ. CDR3 coding DNA: TGCGCCAGCAGCCACGGGACACCCTTGGAGGAGCAGTACTTC. This translates into CASSHGTPLEEQYF.

The rearrangement uses TRBV7-6 and TRBJ2-5; 7 nucleotides line up with TRBD2. Germline V gene lookup returns CDR1 SGHVS and CDR2 FNYEAQ. Trimming at V came to 4 bases and at J to 0 bases, leaving 5 bases not matched to a gene. The CDR3 is made up of 15 amino acids. The CDR3 here is CASSSWGGYQETQYF. The CDR3 DNA is TGTGCCAGCAGCTCGTGGGGGGGGTACCAAGAGACCCAGTACTTC.

This clone appeared a single time. This chain links TRBV9 with TRBJ1-2; 10 nucleotides match TRBD1. The J segment lost 8 bases and the V segment lost 0 bases, leaving 7 bases of the junction unmatched. The CDR3 runs to 15 residues. Germline values: CDR1 SGDLS, CDR2 YYNGEE. The CDR3 bases are TGTGCCAGCAGCGTAGGTAGTGGGACAGGGGTCGGCTACACCTTC. Translated: CASSVGSGTGVGYTF. The full variable domain, completed using reference TRBV9 and TRBJ1-2, is DSGVTQTPKHLITATGQRVTLRCSPRSGDLSVYWYQQSLDQGLQFLIQYYNGEERAKGNILERFSAQQFPDLHSELNLSSLELGDSALYFCASSVGSGTGVGYTFGSGTRLTVV.

This chain connects TRBV7-6 to TRBJ2-5; 8 nucleotides line up with TRBD2. Germline-derived CDR1 and CDR2 are SGHVS and FNYEAQ. The CDR3 totals 19 residues. With 2 bases clipped from V and 5 bases from J, the junction kept 19 bases outside the gene matches. The DNA of the CDR3 is TGTGCCAGCAGCTTACCCTCCAGCCAGTTTAAGCGGGGGCATGAGACCCAGTACTTC. Translation: CASSLPSSQFKRGHETQYF.

The chain joins TRBV10-1 to TRBJ2-1; D might be TRBD2 (5 bases). V was pared by 4 bases and J by 3 bases, with 13 bases between. Germline lookup yields CDR1 WNHNN and CDR2 SYGVQD (reference sequence). The CDR3 is 15 amino acids. The DNA of the CDR3 is TGCGCCAGCAGTGTAGGGCCTGAGGGCTACAATGAGCAGTTCTTC. This sequence encodes CASSVGPEGYNEQFF.

This clone was counted only a few times. The chain joins TRBV6-1 to TRBJ1-2; TRBD1 matches 7 bases. This CDR3 has 13 amino acids. Germline assignment: CDR1 MNHNS and CDR2 SASEGT. V shed 4 bases and J 6 bases; nucleotides not matched to a gene: 5. The CDR3 nucleotides are TGTGCCAGCAGTGGCCGACAGGGTGATGGCTACACCTTC. Protein: CASSGRQGDGYTF.

The V and J genes are TRBV10-2 and TRBJ2-5; 12 bases match TRBD1. Germline V gene sequence: CDR1 WSHSY, CDR2 SAAADI. V shed 3 bases and J 5 bases; nucleotides not matched to a gene: 16. The CDR3 covers 19 residues. Written as DNA, the CDR3 is TGCGCCAGCAGTGATTGGCCGGTGGGGACAGGGGGCGCTCGGGAGACCCAGTACTTC. It yields the protein CASSDWPVGTGGARETQYF.

This rearrangement joins TRBV5-6 to TRBJ2-7; possibly TRBD2 for D (5 bases). V was clipped by 0 bases and J by 5 bases, with 6 bases between them. The CDR3 is 12 amino acids. Looked up from germline, CDR1 is SGHDT and CDR2 is YYEEEE. The CDR3 protein is CASSLVGDEQYF. CDR3 DNA sequence: TGTGCCAGCAGCTTGGTCGGGGACGAGCAGTACTTC. Together with reference TRBV5-6 and TRBJ2-7, the CDR3 gives the full variable domain: DAGVTQSPTHLIKTRGQQVTLRCSPKSGHDTVSWYQQALGQGPQFIFQYYEEEERQRGNFPDRFSGHQFPNYSSELNVNALLLGDSALYLCASSLVGDEQYFGPGTRLTVT.